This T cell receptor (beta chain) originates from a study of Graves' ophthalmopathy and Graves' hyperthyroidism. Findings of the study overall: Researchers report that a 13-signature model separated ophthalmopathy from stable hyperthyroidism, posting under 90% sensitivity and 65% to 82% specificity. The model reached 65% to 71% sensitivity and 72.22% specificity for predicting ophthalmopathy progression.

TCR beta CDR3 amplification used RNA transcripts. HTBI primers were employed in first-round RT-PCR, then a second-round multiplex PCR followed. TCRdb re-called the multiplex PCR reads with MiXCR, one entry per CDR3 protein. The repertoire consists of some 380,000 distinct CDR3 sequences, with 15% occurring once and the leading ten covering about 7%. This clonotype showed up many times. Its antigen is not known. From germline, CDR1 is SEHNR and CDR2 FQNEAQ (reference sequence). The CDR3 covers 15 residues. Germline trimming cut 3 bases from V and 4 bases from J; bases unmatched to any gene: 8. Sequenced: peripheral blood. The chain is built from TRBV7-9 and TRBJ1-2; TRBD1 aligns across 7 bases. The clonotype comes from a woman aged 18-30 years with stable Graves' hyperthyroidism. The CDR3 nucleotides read TGTGCCAGCAGCTTGACAGGGCGGGAGGTCTATGGCTACACCTTC. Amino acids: CASSLTGREVYGYTF.